Each of the 18 T cell receptor beta chains below was sequenced from the same sample in a study of shared clonotypes between healthy human individuals. This table comes from immunoSEQ multiplex PCR, and its TCRdb copy is limited to in-frame clones, with some not included. Of 950,000 to 1,100,000 clones listed, around 76% are singletons. The sample taken for sequencing was memory CD4+ T cells sorted from blood. Stated subset: CD45RA-negative fraction. These receptors were taken from a man aged 18-30 years in good health.

The rearrangement uses TRBV2 and TRBJ1-3, with TRBD1 as a possible D gene (6 bases). Germline V gene sequence: CDR1 SNHLY, CDR2 FYNNEI. The CDR3 covers 15 residues. The ends were cut back, 3 bases at V and 1 base at J, with 10 bases in the middle. For the CDR3, the DNA is TGTGCCAGCAGTGACCCAGGGGCTTCTGGAAACACCATATATTTT. The encoded protein is CASSDPGASGNTIYF.

This clone was detected a few times. This rearrangement joins TRBV7-9 to TRBJ2-2; the D gene is possibly TRBD2 (5 bases). CDR3 length: 16 residues. The germline CDR1 and CDR2 sequences are SEHNR and FQNEAQ (reference sequence). V was pared by 5 bases and J by 1 base, with 14 bases between. This CDR3 reads CASSPAGRMNTGELFF. CDR3 in DNA: TGTGCCAGCAGCCCCGCGGGCAGGATGAACACCGGGGAGCTGTTTTTT.

This clone has only one observation. The chain couples TRBV7-3 to TRBJ2-3; 8 bases are a match to TRBD2. The trim removed 2 bases at V and 4 bases at J, leaving 5 bases unmatched. This CDR3 comprises 15 residues. Germline assignment: CDR1 SGHTA and CDR2 FQGTGA. The CDR3 DNA sequence: TGTGCCAGCAGCTTACGGGGGGGCTTGGCAGATACGCAGTATTTT. This gives the protein CASSLRGGLADTQYF.

V gene TRBV6-5 combines with J gene TRBJ2-1, with 8 nucleotides matching TRBD2. Germline values: CDR1 MNHEY, CDR2 SVGAGI. V dropped 5 bases and J dropped 9; count of bases not matched to a gene: 6. The CDR3 is 13 amino acids. CDR3 sequence: CASSRGLVGEQFF. The CDR3 bases are TGTGCCAGCAGTAGGGGACTAGTTGGTGAGCAGTTCTTC.

J is TRBJ2-2 and V is TRBV5-3; no reliable D call. TRBV5-3 is recorded as an ORF, its role being uncertain. CDR3 length equals 16 residues. The ends were cut back, 4 bases at V and 2 bases at J, with 15 bases in the middle. The CDR3 here is CARSPRCNSNTGELFF. The CDR3 DNA reads as TGTGCCAGAAGCCCCCGTTGCAACTCCAACACCGGGGAGCTGTTTTTT.

The gene calls are TRBV4-3 and TRBJ1-2; D gene uncertain. This CDR3 region has 15 residues. Trimming shortened V by 0 bases and J by 8 bases, and 16 bases separated the two germline ends. Germline V lookup: CDR1 LGHNA, CDR2 YSLEER. CDR3 protein: CASSQDRAAFGGYTF. CDR3 bases: TGCGCCAGCAGCCAAGATCGGGCGGCCTTTGGGGGCTACACCTTC.

This sequence joins TRBV5-4 and TRBJ2-3; tentatively, D is TRBD1 (6 bases). The ends were cut back, 3 bases at V and 9 bases at J, with 14 bases in the middle. The germline gives CDR1 SGHNT, CDR2 YYREEE (reference sequence). The CDR3 is 13 residues long. CDR3 DNA: TGTGCCAGCAGCTCGAGAACCGGGACAACGCAGTATTTT. Translation: CASSSRTGTTQYF.

V gene TRBV7-2 combines with J gene TRBJ1-1, with D possibly matching TRBD1 (5 bases). Between the trimmed V and J ends, which lost 1 base and 0 bases, there was a span of 9 bases. The CDR3 sequence is 15 residues long. Germline CDR1 is SGHTA and CDR2 is FQGNSA. Written as DNA, the CDR3 is TGTGCCAGCAGCTTAGGAACAGGTATGAACACTGAAGCTTTCTTT. Its protein product is CASSLGTGMNTEAFF.

The V call is TRBV5-1, the J call TRBJ2-2; 8 bases map to TRBD1. Trimming removed 4 bases from V and 2 bases from J; junction bases left unmatched: 10. This CDR3 spans 17 amino acids. Germline V gene data show CDR1 as SGHRS and CDR2 as YFSETQ. In DNA form, the CDR3 reads TGCGCCAGCAGCACCGGTGGACAGGGACGTAACACCGGGGAGCTGTTTTTT. As protein: CASSTGGQGRNTGELFF. Using reference TRBV5-1 and TRBJ2-2 for the parts outside the CDR3, the full variable domain is KAGVTQTPRYLIKTRGQQVTLSCSPISGHRSVSWYQQTPGQGLQFLFEYFSETQRNKGNFPGRFSGRQFSNSRSEMNVSTLELGDSALYLCASSTGGQGRNTGELFFGEGSRLTVL.

This clone was found once. CDR3 in DNA: TGCGCCAGCAGTGAGGAACTGTATAATTCACCCCTCCACTTT. It is translated as CASSEELYNSPLHF. The chain couples TRBV10-2 to TRBJ1-6; D is uncertain. The germline V gene encodes CDR1 WSHSY and CDR2 SAAADI. The V end lost 2 bases, the J end lost 4 bases, and 6 bases lay between the germline ends. This CDR3 is built from 14 residues.

CDR3 sequence reads: CASSNQGRVNTEAFF. The CDR3, as DNA: TGTGCCAGCAGCAACCAAGGGAGGGTGAACACTGAAGCTTTCTTT. This chain links TRBV6-1 with TRBJ1-1; D is undetermined. The V gene lost 6 bases and the J gene lost 0 bases, with 14 bases spanning the gap. CDR3 size: 15 residues. Germline CDR1 is MNHNS and CDR2 is SASEGT.

This chain links TRBV5-1 with TRBJ2-2; 11 bases map to TRBD2. V trimming: 4 bases; J trimming: 5 bases; junction bases outside the gene matches: 13. The CDR3 consists of 18 residues. Per the germline V gene, CDR1 is SGHRS and CDR2 is YFSETQ. Here the CDR3 reads CASSTPGLAAARTGELFF. As DNA, the CDR3 is TGCGCCAGCAGCACCCCGGGACTAGCGGCAGCCAGAACCGGGGAGCTGTTTTTT.

The rearrangement joins TRBV6-1 to TRBJ1-2; D gene ambiguous. The CDR3 runs to 14 residues. V dropped 7 bases and J dropped 6 bases, with 18 bases sitting between them. Germline-derived CDR1 and CDR2 are MNHNS and SASEGT. CDR3 region: CASTWVARQHGYTF. CDR3 bases: TGTGCCAGCACATGGGTTGCGCGGCAACATGGCTACACCTTC.

This clone was recorded only once. V is TRBV4-2 and J is TRBJ2-1; TRBD1 aligns across 10 bases. The germline V gene has CDR1 LGHNA and CDR2 YNFKEQ. V gave up 3 bases and J gave up 3 bases; unmatched junction bases: 8. This CDR3 has 17 residues. The CDR3 nucleotides are TGTGCCAGCAGCCAGGCCGGGACAGGGGCTTTCTACAATGAGCAGTTCTTC. It is translated as CASSQAGTGAFYNEQFF.

Notes on this clone: This CDR3 is also generated by other DNA sequences in the sample. The chain links TRBV6-5 to TRBJ2-7; the match to TRBD2 covers 9 bases. The trim removed 4 bases at V and 1 base at J, leaving 5 bases unmatched. This CDR3 region has 15 residues. The germline V gene encodes CDR1 MNHEY and CDR2 SVGAGI. The CDR3: CASSLTSGGSYEQYF. For the CDR3, the DNA is TGTGCCAGCAGTTTAACCAGCGGGGGGTCCTACGAGCAGTACTTC.

This rearrangement joins TRBV18 to TRBJ2-7; 9 bases are shared with TRBD1. Germline assignment: CDR1 KGHSH and CDR2 LQKENI. The CDR3 consists of 16 residues. With V trimmed by 2 bases and J by 5 bases, 10 bases remained unmatched. The CDR3 protein is CASSPGLGQGAHEQYF. In DNA form, the CDR3 reads TGTGCCAGCTCACCAGGGCTGGGACAGGGTGCCCACGAGCAGTACTTC.

This clone was found a few times. A much more abundant neighbour one base away suggests this may be a read error. V gene TRBV6-5 combines with J gene TRBJ1-1; D call uncertain. This CDR3 region has 13 residues. In germline, CDR1 is MNHEY, CDR2 SVGAGI. The V and J ends lost 5 bases and 0 bases respectively, with 7 bases between them. The CDR3 sequence is CASSLMMNTEAFF. The CDR3 coding sequence is TGTGCCAGCAGTCTAATGATGAACACTGAAGCTTTCTTT.

This rearrangement joins TRBV29-1 to TRBJ1-4; D is unclear. Germline CDR1 reads SQVTM; CDR2 reads ANQGSEA. CDR3 length: 11 residues. Trimming took 4 bases from V and 7 from J, leaving 7 bases between them. The CDR3 sequence is CSVARSEKLFF. CDR3 bases: TGCAGCGTTGCAAGGTCTGAAAAACTGTTTTTT.